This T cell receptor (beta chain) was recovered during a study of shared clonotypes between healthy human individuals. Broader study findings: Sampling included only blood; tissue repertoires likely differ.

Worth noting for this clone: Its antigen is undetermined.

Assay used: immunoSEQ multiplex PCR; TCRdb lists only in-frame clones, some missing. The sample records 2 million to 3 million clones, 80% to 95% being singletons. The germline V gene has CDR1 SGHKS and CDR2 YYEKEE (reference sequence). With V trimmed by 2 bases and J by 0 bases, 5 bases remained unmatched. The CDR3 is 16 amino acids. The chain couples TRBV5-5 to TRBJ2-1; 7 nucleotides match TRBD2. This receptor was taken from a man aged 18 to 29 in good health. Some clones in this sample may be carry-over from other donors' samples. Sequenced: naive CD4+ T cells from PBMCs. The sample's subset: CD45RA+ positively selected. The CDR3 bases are TGTGCCAGCAGCTTTTCTGGCGGGAGCTCCTACAATGAGCAGTTCTTC. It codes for CASSFSGGSSYNEQFF.